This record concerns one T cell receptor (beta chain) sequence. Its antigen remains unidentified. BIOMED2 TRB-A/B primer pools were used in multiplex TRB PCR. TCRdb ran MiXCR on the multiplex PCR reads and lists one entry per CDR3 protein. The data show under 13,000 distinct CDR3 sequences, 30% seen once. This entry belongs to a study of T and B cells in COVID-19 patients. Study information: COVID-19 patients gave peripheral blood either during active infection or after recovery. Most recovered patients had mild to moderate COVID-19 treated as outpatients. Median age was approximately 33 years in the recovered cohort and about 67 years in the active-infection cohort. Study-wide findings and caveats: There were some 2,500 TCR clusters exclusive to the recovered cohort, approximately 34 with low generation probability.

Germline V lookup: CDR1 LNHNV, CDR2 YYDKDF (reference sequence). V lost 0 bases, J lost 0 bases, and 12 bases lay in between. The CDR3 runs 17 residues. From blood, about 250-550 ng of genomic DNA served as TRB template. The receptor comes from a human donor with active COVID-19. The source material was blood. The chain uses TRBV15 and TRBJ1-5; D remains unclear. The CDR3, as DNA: TGTGCCACCAGCAGAGATCTTGACGGTAATAGCAATCAGCCCCAGCATTTT. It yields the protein CATSRDLDGNSNQPQHF. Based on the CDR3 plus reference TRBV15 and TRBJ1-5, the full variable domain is DAMVIQNPRYQVTQFGKPVTLSCSQTLNHNVMYWYQQKSSQAPKLLFHYYDKDFNNEADTPDNFQSRRPNTSFCFLDIRSPGLGDTAMYLCATSRDLDGNSNQPQHFGDGTRLSIL.